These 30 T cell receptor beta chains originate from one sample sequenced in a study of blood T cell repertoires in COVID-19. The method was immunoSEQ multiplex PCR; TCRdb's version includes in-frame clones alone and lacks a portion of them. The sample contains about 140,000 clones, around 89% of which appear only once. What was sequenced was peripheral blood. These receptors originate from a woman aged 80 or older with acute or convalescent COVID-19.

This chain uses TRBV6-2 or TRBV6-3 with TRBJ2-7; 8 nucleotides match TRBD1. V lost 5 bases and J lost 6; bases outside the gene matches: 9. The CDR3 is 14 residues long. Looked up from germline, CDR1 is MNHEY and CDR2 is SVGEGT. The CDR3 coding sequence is TGTGCCAGCAGTCGGACAGGGCACGCCGGCGAGCAGTACTTC. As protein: CASSRTGHAGEQYF.

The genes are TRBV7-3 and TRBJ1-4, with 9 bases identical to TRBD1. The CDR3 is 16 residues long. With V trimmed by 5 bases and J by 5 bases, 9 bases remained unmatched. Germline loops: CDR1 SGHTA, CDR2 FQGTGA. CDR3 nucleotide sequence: TGTGCCAGCAGCATGCCTACAGGGGGCACAAATGAAAAACTGTTTTTT. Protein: CASSMPTGGTNEKLFF.

CDR3: CASSQVQGADGYTF. CDR3 bases: TGTGCCAGCAGCCAGGTACAGGGGGCAGATGGCTACACCTTC. J is TRBJ1-2 and V is TRBV3-1 (or the pseudogene TRBV3-2), with TRBD1 matching over 9 bases. V was pared by 3 bases and J by 6 bases, with 5 bases of the junction left unmatched. This CDR3 is 14 amino acids long. Germline lookup yields CDR1 LGHDT and CDR2 YNNKEL (reference sequence).

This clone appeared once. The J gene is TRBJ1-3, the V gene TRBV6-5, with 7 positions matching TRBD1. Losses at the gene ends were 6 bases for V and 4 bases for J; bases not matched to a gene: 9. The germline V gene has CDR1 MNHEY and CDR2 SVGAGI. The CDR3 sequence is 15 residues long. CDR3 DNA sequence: TGTGCCAGCAGAGCCACAGGGGTAGGGGGAAACACCATATATTTT. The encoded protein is CASRATGVGGNTIYF.

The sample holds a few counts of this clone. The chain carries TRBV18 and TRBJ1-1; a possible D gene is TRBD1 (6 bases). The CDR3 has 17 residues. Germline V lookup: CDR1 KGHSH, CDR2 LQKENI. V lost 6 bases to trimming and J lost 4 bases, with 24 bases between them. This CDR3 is CASSPEGGGVGGTEAFF. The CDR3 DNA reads TGTGCCAGCTCCCCGGAGGGAGGGGGGGTTGGAGGCACTGAAGCTTTCTTT. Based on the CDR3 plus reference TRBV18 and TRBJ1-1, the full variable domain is NAGVMQNPRHLVRRRGQEARLRCSPMKGHSHVYWYRQLPEEGLKFMVYLQKENIIDESGMPKERFSAEFPKEGPSILRIQQVVRGDSAAYFCASSPEGGGVGGTEAFFGQGTRLTVV.

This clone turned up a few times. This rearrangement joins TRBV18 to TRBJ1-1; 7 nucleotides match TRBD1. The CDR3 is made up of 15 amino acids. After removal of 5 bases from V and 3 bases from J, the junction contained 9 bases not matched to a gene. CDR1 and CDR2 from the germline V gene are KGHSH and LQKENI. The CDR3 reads CASSSRPGGDTEAFF. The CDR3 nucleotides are TGTGCCAGCTCATCCAGACCAGGGGGTGACACTGAAGCTTTCTTT.

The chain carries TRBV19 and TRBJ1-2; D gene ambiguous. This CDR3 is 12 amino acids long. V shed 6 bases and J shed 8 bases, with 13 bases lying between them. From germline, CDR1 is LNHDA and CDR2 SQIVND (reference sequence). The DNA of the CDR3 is TGTGCCAGTAGCCCCGTTTGGGCAGGCTACACCTTC. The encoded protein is CASSPVWAGYTF.

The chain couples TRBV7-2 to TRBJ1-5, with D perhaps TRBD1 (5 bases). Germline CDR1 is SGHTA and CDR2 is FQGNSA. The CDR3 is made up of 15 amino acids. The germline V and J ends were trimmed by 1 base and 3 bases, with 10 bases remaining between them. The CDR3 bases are TGTGCCAGCAGCTTAGGGCAGGGATACAATCAGCCCCAGCATTTT. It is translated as CASSLGQGYNQPQHF. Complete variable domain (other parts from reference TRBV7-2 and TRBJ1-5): GAGVSQSPSNKVTEKGKDVELRCDPISGHTALYWYRQSLGQGLEFLIYFQGNSAPDKSGLPSDRFSAERTGGSVSTLTIQRTQQEDSAVYLCASSLGQGYNQPQHFGDGTRLSIL.

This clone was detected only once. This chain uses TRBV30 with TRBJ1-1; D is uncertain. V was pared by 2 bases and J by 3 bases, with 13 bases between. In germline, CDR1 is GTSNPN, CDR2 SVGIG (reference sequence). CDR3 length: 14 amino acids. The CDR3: CAWSPIRLDTEAFF. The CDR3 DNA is TGTGCCTGGAGTCCGATCAGACTTGACACTGAAGCTTTCTTT.

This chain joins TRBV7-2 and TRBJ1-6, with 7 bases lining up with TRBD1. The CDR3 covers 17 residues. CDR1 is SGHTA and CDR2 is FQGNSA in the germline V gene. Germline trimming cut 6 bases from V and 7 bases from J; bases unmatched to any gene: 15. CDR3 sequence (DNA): TGTGCCAGCAGTTCTATCCGGGACAGTCAAATGAATTCACCCCTCCACTTT. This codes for CASSSIRDSQMNSPLHF.

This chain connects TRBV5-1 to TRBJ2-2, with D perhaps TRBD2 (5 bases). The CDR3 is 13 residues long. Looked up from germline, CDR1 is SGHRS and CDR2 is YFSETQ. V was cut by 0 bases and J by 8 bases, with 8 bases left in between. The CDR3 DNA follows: TGCGCCAGCAGCTTGGAACTAGTGGGGGAGCTGTTTTTT. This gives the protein CASSLELVGELFF.

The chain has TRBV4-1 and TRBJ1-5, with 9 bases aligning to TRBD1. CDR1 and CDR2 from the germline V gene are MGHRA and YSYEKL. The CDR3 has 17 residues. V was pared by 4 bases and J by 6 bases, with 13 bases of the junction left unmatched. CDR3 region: CASSLTSPGTGSQPQHF. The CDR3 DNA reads TGCGCCAGCAGCCTCACGTCCCCCGGGACAGGGAGTCAGCCCCAGCATTTT.

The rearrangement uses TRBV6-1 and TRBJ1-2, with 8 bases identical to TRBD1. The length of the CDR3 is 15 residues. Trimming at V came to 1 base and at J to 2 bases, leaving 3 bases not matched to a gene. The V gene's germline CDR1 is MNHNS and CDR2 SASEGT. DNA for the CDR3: TGTGCCAGCAGTGAAGGGACAGGGCTAAACTATGGCTACACCTTC. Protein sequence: CASSEGTGLNYGYTF.

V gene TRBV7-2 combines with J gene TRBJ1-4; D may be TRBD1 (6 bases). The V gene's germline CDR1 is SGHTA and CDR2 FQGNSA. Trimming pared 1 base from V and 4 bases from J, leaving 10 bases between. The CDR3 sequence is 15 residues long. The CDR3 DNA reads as TGTGCCAGCAGCTTAGAGACAGGACGTAATGAAAAACTGTTTTTT. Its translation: CASSLETGRNEKLFF.

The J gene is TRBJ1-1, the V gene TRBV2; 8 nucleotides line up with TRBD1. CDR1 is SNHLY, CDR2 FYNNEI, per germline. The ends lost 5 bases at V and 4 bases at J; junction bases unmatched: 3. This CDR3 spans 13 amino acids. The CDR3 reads CASSFTGGTEAFF. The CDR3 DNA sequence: TGTGCCAGCAGTTTTACAGGGGGCACTGAAGCTTTCTTT.

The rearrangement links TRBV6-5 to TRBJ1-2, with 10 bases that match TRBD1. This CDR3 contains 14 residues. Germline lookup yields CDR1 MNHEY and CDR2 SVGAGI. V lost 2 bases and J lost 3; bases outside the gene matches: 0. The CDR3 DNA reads TGTGCCAGCAGTTACGGACAGGGGGACTATGGCTACACCTTC. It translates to CASSYGQGDYGYTF.

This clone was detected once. In nucleotides, the CDR3 is TGCGCCAGCGGCGGTAATCAGCCCCAGCATTTT. This sequence encodes CASGGNQPQHF. The chain combines TRBV10-2 with TRBJ1-5; D not resolved. V was pared by 8 bases and J by 4 bases, with 6 bases between. This CDR3 is built from 11 residues. The germline gives CDR1 WSHSY, CDR2 SAAADI.

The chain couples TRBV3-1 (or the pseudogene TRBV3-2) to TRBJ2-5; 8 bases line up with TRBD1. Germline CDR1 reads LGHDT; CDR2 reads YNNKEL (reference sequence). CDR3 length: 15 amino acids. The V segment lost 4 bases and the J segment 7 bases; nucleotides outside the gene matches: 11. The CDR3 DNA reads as TGTGCCAGCAGCCCAGTCCGGGACAGGATCGGGACCCAGTACTTC. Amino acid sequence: CASSPVRDRIGTQYF.

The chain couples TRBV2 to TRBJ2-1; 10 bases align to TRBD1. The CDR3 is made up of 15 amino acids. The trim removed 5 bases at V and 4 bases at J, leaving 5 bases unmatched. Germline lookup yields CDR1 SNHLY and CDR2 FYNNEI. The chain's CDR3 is CASSRDRGEYNEQFF. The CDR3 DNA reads TGTGCCAGCAGTAGGGACAGGGGAGAGTACAATGAGCAGTTCTTC.

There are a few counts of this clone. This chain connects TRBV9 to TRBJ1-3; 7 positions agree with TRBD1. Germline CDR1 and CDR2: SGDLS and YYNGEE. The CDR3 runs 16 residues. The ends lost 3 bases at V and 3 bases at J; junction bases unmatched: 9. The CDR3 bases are TGTGCCAGCAGCGGACGACAGGGTAAAATTGGAAACACCATATATTTT. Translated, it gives CASSGRQGKIGNTIYF.

CDR3 coding DNA: TGTGCCAGCAGCAGCGACAGTAACTATGGCTACACCTTC. It yields the protein CASSSDSNYGYTF. The chain links TRBV11-2 to TRBJ1-2; D might be TRBD1 (5 bases). V was shortened by 5 bases and J by 1 base, with 8 bases between the two germline ends. The CDR3 totals 13 residues. Per germline, CDR1 SGHAT and CDR2 FQNNGV. Looking up the rest from reference TRBV11-2 and TRBJ1-2 gives the full variable domain: EAGVAQSPRYKIIEKRQSVAFWCNPISGHATLYWYQQILGQGPKLLIQFQNNGVVDDSQLPKDRFSAERLKGVDSTLKIQPAKLEDSAVYLCASSSDSNYGYTFGSGTRLTVV.

The CDR3 protein is CASSERPGQGNQPQHF. CDR3 bases: TGTGCCAGCAGTGAGCGACCGGGACAGGGCAATCAGCCCCAGCATTTT. This chain joins TRBV6-1 and TRBJ1-5, with 8 bases that match TRBD1. This CDR3 region has 16 residues. Trimming removed 3 bases from V and 2 bases from J; junction bases left unmatched: 6. Germline values: CDR1 MNHNS, CDR2 SASEGT.

The CDR3 region is CASSTRDRGVTEAFF. CDR3 sequence (DNA): TGTGCCAGCAGCACCCGGGACAGGGGAGTCACTGAAGCTTTCTTT. The rearrangement uses TRBV11-1 and TRBJ1-1; 10 bases agree with TRBD1. Trimming took 5 bases from V and 4 from J; bases not matched to a gene: 7. The CDR3 loop spans 15 amino acids. Germline V CDR1 and CDR2: SGHAT, FQDESV (reference sequence).

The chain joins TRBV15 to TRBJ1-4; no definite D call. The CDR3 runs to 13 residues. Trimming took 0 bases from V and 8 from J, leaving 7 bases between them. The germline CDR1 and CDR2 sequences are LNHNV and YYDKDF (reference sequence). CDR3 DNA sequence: TGTGCCACCAGCAGAGATATGAGGGAAAAACTGTTTTTT. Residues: CATSRDMREKLFF. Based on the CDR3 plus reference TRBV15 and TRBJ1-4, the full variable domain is DAMVIQNPRYQVTQFGKPVTLSCSQTLNHNVMYWYQQKSSQAPKLLFHYYDKDFNNEADTPDNFQSRRPNTSFCFLDIRSPGLGDTAMYLCATSRDMREKLFFGSGTQLSVL.

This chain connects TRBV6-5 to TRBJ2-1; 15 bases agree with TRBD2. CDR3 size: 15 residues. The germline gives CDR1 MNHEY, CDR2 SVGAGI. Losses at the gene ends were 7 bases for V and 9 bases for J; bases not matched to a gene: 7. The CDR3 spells CASIGLAGGLGEQFF. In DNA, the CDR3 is TGTGCCAGCATCGGACTAGCGGGGGGGCTTGGTGAGCAGTTCTTC.

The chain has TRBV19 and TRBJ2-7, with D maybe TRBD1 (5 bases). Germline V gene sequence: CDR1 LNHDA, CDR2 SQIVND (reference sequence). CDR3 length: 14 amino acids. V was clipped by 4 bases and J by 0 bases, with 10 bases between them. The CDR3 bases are TGTGCCAGTAGTAAAACAGGTAGCTCCTACGAGCAGTACTTC. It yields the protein CASSKTGSSYEQYF.

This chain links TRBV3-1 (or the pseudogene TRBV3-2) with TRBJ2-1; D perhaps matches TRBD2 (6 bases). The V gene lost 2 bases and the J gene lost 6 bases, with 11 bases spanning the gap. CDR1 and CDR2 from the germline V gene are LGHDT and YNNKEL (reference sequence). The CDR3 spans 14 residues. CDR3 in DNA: TGTGCCAGCAGCCAATGGGGGGAAACCAATGAGCAGTTCTTC. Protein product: CASSQWGETNEQFF.

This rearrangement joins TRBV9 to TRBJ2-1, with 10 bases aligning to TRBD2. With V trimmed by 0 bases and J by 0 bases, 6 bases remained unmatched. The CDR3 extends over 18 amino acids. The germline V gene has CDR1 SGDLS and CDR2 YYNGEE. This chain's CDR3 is CASSVGSSGGASYNEQFF. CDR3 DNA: TGTGCCAGCAGCGTAGGTTCCAGCGGGGGGGCCTCCTACAATGAGCAGTTCTTC.

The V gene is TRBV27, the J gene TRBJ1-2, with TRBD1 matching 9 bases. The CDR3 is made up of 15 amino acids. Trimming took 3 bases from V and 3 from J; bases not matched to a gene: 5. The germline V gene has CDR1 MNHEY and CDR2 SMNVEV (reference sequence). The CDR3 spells CASSLGQGEYYGYTF. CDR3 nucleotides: TGTGCCAGCAGTTTGGGACAGGGCGAGTACTATGGCTACACCTTC.

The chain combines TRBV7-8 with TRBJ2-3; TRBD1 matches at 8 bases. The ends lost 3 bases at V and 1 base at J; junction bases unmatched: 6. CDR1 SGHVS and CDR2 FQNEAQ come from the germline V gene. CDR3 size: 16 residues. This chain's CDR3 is CASSFPGTGGTDTQYF. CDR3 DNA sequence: TGTGCCAGCAGCTTCCCCGGGACAGGTGGCACAGATACGCAGTATTTT.